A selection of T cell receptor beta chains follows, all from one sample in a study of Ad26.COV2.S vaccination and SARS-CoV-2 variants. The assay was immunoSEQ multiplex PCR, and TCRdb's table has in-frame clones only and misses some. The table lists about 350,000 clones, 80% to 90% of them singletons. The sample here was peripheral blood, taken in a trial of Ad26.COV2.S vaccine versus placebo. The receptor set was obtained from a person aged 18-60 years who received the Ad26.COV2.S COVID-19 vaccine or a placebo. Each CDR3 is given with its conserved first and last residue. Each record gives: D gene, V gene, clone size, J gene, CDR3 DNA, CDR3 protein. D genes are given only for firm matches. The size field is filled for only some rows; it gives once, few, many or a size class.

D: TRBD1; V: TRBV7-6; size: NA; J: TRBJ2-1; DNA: TGTGCCAGCAGCTCCCTACCCGCGGGACAGGGGAGCAATGAGCAGTTCTTC; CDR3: CASSSLPAGQGSNEQFF
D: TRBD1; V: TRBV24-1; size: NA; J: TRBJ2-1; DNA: TGTGCCACCAGTGACTCGGGACAGGGCACCTACAATGAGCAGTTCTTC; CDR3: CATSDSGQGTYNEQFF
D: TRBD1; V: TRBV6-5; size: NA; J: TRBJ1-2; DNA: TGTGCCAGCAGCCCCTCGGCGGACAGGGGGAACGGCTACACCTTC; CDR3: CASSPSADRGNGYTF
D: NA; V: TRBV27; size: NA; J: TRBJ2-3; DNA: TGTGCCAGCAGTTTGAGTCTGGGTCTTACAGATACGCAGTATTTT; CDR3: CASSLSLGLTDTQYF
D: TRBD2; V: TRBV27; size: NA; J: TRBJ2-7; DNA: TGTGCCAGCAGCCGGACTAGCGGGAGGCTTTACGAGCAGTACTTC; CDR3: CASSRTSGRLYEQYF
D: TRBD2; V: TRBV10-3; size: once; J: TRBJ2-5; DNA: TGTGCCACAGGGAATGCAGCGGGGGGGGATGAGACCCAGTACTTC; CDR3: CATGNAAGGDETQYF
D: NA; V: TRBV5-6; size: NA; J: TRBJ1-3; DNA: TGTGCCAGCAGCTTGGCGGGGCTCTCTGGAAACACCATATATTTT; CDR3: CASSLAGLSGNTIYF
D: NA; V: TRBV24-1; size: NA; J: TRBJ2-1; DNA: TGTGCCACCAGTGATTCCGGGACTCCTTACAATGAGCAGTTCTTC; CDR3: CATSDSGTPYNEQFF
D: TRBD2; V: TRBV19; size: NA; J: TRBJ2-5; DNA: TGTGCCAGTACCGGGGGGGGACCCGGCGAGACCCAGTACTTC; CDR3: CASTGGGPGETQYF
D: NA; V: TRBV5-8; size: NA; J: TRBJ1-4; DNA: TGTGCCAGCAGTTTCCCCCCCGGGACCGGTGAAAAACTGTTTTTT; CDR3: CASSFPPGTGEKLFF
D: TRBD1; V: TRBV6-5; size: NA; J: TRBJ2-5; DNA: TGTGCCAGCATACCGCGGACAGGGCCCGAGACCCAGTACTTC; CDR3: CASIPRTGPETQYF
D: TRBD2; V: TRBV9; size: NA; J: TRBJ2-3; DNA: TGTGCCAGCAGCGGGATAGCGGGACTCAGCACAGATACGCAGTATTTT; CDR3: CASSGIAGLSTDTQYF
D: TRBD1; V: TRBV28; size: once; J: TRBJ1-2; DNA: TGTGCCAGCAGCACTCACCGGGACAGGGCGAACTATGGCTACACCTTC; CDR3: CASSTHRDRANYGYTF
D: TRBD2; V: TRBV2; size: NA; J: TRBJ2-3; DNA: TGTGCCAGCAGTGAAGCTGGGACTAGCGGGTTAAGCACAGATACGCAGTATTTT; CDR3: CASSEAGTSGLSTDTQYF
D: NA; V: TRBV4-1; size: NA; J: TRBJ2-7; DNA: TGCGCCAGCAGCCAAGCAGACGGCTACGAGCAGTACTTC; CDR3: CASSQADGYEQYF
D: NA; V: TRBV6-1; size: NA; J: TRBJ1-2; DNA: TGTGCCAGCAGTGAACAAAACTATGGCTACACCTTC; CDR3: CASSEQNYGYTF
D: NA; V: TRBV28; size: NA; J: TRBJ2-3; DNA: TGTGCCAGCAGCGGCGGGGGCACAGATACGCAGTATTTT; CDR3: CASSGGGTDTQYF
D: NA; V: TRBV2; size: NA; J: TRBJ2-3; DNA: TGTGCCAGCAGGGCACTAGCAGACACAGATACGCAGTATTTT; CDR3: CASRALADTDTQYF
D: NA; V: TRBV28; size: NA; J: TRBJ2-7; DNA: TGTGCCAGCAGAAAACAGGGTATCAGCTACGAGCAGTACTTC; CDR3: CASRKQGISYEQYF
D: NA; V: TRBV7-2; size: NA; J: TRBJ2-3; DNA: TGTGCCAGCAGCTTAATCTCTAGCGCTAGCACAGATACGCAGTATTTT; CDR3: CASSLISSASTDTQYF
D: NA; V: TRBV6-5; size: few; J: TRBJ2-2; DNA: TGTGCCAGCAGTTACTCCCTCCCGAGCCCCACCGGGGAGCTGTTTTTT; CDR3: CASSYSLPSPTGELFF
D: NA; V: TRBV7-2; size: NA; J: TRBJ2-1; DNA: TGTGCCAGCAGCCCAGGGGGGGGGCTGAGGTTCTTC; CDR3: CASSPGGGLRFF
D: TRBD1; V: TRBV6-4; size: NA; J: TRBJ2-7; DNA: TGTGCCAGCAGTGAGGCGACAGGGGTGGGCGAGCAGTACTTC; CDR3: CASSEATGVGEQYF
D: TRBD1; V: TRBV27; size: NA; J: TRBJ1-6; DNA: TGTGCCAGCACCCCGGGACAGGGGAGAGGTTCACCCCTCCACTTT; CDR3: CASTPGQGRGSPLHF
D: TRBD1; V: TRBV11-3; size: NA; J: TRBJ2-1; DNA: TGTGCCAGCAGCTTATTTACAGGGGGTGGCAATGAGCAGTTCTTC; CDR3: CASSLFTGGGNEQFF
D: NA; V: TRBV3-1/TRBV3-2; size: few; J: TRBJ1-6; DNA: TGTGCCAGCACCCCGAGATCCGAGTTTGGGTATAATTCACCCCTCCACTTT; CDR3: CASTPRSEFGYNSPLHF
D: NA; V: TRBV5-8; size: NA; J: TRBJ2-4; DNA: TGTGCCAGCATCCTGACAGGAGCCAAAAACATTCAGTACTTC; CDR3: CASILTGAKNIQYF
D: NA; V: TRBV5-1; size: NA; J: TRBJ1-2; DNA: TGCGCCAGCAGCTTGGAGGGGGAACCCTATGGCTACACCTTC; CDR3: CASSLEGEPYGYTF
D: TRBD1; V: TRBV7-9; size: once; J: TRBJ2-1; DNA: TGTGCCAGCAGCAGAACCCCGTACGGGCAGGGGGCCCACAATGAGCAGTTCTTC; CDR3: CASSRTPYGQGAHNEQFF
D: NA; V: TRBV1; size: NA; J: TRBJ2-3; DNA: TGCACCAGCAGCCTCCCATGGGGGGCAGATACGCAGTATTTT; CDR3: CTSSLPWGADTQYF
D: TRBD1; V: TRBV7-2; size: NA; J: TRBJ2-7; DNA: TGTGCCAGCAGCTGGCCCGGGACAGCGACTTCCTACGAGCAGTACTTC; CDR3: CASSWPGTATSYEQYF
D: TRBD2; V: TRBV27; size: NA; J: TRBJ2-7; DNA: TGTGCCAGCAGTTTAACCCCAAGACTAGCGCTTTACGAGCAGTACTTC; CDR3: CASSLTPRLALYEQYF
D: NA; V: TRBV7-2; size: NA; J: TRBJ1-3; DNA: TGTGCCAGCAGCTTTCTACAGGGTTCGGGCTCTGGAAACACCATATATTTT; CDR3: CASSFLQGSGSGNTIYF
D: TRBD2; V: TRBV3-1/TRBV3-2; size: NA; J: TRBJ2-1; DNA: TGTGCCAGCAGCCACAGACTAGCGGGACTAGTAGATGAGCAGTTCTTC; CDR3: CASSHRLAGLVDEQFF
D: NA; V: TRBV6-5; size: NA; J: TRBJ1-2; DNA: TGTGCCAGCAGACAGACCGAGAAAGGCTACACCTTC; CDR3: CASRQTEKGYTF
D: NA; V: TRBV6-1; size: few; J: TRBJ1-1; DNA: TGTGCCAGCAGTGAATCGCGGGCCAGTATGAACACTGAAGCTTTCTTT; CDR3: CASSESRASMNTEAFF
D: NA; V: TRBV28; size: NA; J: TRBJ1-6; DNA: TGTGCCAGCAGTTTGGGAGTGGGAGGGGCATATTCACCCCTCCACTTT; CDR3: CASSLGVGGAYSPLHF
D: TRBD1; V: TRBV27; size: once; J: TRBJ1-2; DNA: TGTGCCAGCAGACAGGGGTCGGAAGGCTACACCTTC; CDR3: CASRQGSEGYTF
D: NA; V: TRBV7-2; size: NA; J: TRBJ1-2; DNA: TGTGCCAGCAGCTCTAGCTCTCCAGGGGAGGGCTACACCTTC; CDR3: CASSSSSPGEGYTF
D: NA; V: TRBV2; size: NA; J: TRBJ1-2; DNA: TGTGCCAGCAGCCACAACGGGAATGGCTACACCTTC; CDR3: CASSHNGNGYTF
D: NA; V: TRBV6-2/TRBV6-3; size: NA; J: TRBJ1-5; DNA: TGTGCCAGCAGTTACGACGGCGATCAGCCCCAGCATTTT; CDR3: CASSYDGDQPQHF
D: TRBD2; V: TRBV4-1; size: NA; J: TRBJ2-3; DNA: TGCGCCAGCAGTCTCCTAGCGGGGTCCACAGATACGCAGTATTTT; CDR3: CASSLLAGSTDTQYF
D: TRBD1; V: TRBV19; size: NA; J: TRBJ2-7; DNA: TGTGCCAGTAGTAGGGGACAGGGGGCCCTCGAGCAGTACTTC; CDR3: CASSRGQGALEQYF
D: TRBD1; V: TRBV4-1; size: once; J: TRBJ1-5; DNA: TGCGCCAGCAGCCTACTCGGGACAGGGCATCAGCCCCAGCATTTT; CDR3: CASSLLGTGHQPQHF
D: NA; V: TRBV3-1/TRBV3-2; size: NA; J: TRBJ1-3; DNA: TGTGCCAGCAGCCAAGCCCACAGGGTTTTTGGAAACACCATATATTTT; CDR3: CASSQAHRVFGNTIYF
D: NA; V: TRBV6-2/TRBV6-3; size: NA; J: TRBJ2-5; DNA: TGTGCCAGCAGTTACTCGGAATTCGGGGTTGGGGAGACCCAGTACTTC; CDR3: CASSYSEFGVGETQYF
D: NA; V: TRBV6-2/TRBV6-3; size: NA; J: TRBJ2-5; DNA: TGTGCCAGCAGTTACTCAGGGTGGCAGGTAGCAGGGACCGAGACCCAGTACTTC; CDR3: CASSYSGWQVAGTETQYF
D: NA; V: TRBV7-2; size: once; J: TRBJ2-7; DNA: TGTGCCAGCAGCGTACCGGGACAACCCTACGAGCAGTACTTC; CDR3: CASSVPGQPYEQYF
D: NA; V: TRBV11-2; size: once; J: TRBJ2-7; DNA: TGTGCCAGCAGCTTAGTCGTACAGGGAGTAAGGGAGCAGTACTTC; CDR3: CASSLVVQGVREQYF
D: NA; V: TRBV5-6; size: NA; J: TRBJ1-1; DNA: TGTGCCAGCAGCCTACTCTTGCGGGGTGAAGTCACTGAAGCTTTCTTT; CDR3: CASSLLLRGEVTEAFF
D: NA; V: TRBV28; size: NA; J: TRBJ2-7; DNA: TGTGCCAGCAGCCAAGCCTACGAGCAGTACTTC; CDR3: CASSQAYEQYF
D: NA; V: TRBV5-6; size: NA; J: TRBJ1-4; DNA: TGTGCCAGCAGCTCCCAGGGTTTCACCCAAAAACTGTTTTTT; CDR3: CASSSQGFTQKLFF
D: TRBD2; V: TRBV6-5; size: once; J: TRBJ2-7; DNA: TGTGCCAGCAGTCCCTGGACTAGAGCCTACGAGCAGTACTTC; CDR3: CASSPWTRAYEQYF